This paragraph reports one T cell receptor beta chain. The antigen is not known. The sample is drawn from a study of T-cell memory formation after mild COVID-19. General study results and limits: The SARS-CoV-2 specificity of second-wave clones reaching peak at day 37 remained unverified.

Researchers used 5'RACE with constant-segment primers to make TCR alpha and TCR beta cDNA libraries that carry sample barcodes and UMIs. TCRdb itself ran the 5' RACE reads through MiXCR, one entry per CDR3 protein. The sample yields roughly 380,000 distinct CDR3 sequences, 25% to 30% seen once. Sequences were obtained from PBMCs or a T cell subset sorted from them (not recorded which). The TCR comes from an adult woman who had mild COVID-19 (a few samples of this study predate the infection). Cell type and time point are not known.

In nucleotides, the CDR3 is TGTGCCAGCTCACCACTTAGATTTGGGCAGGTTGTAATTGGATTAACTGAAGCTTTCTTT. Protein: CASSPLRFGQVVIGLTEAFF. V and J are TRBV18 and TRBJ1-1; D not certain. CDR1 is KGHSH, CDR2 LQKENI, per germline. Trimming pared 1 base from V and 5 bases from J, leaving 29 bases between. CDR3 length equals 20 residues. The full variable domain, rest sourced from reference TRBV18 and TRBJ1-1, is NAGVMQNPRHLVRRRGQEARLRCSPMKGHSHVYWYRQLPEEGLKFMVYLQKENIIDESGMPKERFSAEFPKEGPSILRIQQVVRGDSAAYFCASSPLRFGQVVIGLTEAFFGQGTRLTVV.